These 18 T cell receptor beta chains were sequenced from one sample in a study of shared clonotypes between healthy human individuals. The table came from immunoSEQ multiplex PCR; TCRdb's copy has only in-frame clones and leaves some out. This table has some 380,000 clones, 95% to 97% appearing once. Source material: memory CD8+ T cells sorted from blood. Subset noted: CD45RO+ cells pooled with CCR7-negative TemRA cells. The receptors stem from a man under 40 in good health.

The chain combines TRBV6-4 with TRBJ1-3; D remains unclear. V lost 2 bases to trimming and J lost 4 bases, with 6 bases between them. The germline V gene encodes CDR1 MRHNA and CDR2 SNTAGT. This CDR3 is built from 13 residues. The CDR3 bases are TGTGCCAGCAGTGACCTTGGGGGAAACACCATATATTTT. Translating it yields CASSDLGGNTIYF.

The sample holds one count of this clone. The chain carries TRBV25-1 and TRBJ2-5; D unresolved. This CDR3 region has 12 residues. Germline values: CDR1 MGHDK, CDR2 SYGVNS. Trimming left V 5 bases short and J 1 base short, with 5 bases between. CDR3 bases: TGTGCCAGCAGTAGACTCCAAGAGACCCAGTACTTC. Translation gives CASSRLQETQYF.

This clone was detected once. CDR3 region: CSATSGEKLFF. CDR3 in DNA: TGCAGTGCGACCTCAGGTGAAAAACTGTTTTTT. The chain uses TRBV20-1 and TRBJ1-4, with unresolved D. This CDR3 contains 11 residues. Between the trimmed V and J ends, which lost 6 bases and 7 bases, there was a span of 9 bases. From germline, CDR1 is DFQATT and CDR2 SNEGSKA (reference sequence).

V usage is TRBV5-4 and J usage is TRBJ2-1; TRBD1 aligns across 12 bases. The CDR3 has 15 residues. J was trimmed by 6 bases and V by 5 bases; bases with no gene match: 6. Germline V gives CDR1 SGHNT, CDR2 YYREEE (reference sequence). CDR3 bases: TGTGCCAGCAGGAAGGGACAGGGGGCCGGCAATGAGCAGTTCTTC. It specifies CASRKGQGAGNEQFF.

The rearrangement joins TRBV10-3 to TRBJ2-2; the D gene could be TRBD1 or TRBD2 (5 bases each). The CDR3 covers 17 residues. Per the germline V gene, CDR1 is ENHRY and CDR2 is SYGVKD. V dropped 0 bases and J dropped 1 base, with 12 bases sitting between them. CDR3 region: CAISESTGTVNTGELFF. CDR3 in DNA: TGTGCCATCAGTGAGTCGACGGGGACGGTGAACACCGGGGAGCTGTTTTTT.

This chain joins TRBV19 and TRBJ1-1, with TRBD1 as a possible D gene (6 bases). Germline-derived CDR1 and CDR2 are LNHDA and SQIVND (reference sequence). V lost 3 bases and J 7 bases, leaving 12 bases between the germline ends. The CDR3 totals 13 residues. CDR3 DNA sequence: TGTGCCAGTAGTATGAGGGGGGACAATGAAGCTTTCTTT. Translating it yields CASSMRGDNEAFF.

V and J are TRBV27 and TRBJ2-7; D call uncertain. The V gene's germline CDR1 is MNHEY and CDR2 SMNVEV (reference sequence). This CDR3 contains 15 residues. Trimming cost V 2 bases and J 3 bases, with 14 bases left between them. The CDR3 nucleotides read TGTGCCAGCAGTTTACCGGGCCCCAGGCACTACGAGCAGTACTTC. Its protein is CASSLPGPRHYEQYF.

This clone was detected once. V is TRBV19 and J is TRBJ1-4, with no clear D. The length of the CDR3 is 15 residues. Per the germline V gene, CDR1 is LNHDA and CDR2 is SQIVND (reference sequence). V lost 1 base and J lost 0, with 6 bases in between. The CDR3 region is CASSIVAATNEKLFF. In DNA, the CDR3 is TGTGCCAGTAGTATAGTGGCAGCAACTAATGAAAAACTGTTTTTT. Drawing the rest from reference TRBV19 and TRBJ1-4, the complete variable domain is DGGITQSPKYLFRKEGQNVTLSCEQNLNHDAMYWYRQDPGQGLRLIYYSQIVNDFQKGDIAEGYSVSREKKESFPLTVTSAQKNPTAFYLCASSIVAATNEKLFFGSGTQLSVL.

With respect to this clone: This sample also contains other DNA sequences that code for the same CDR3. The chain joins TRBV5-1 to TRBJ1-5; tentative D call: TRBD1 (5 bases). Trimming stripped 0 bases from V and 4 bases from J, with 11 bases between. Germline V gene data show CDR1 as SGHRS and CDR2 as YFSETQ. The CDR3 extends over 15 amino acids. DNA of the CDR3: TGCGCCAGCAGCTTGGGCCAGGGAGGAAATCAGCCCCAGCATTTT. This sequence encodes CASSLGQGGNQPQHF.

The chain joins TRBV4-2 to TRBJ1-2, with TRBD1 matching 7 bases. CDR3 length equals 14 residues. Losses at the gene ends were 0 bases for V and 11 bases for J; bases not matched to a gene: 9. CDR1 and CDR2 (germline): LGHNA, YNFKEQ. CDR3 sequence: CASSQDRDSLRYTF. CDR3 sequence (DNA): TGTGCCAGCAGCCAAGATCGGGACAGCCTTCGATACACCTTC.

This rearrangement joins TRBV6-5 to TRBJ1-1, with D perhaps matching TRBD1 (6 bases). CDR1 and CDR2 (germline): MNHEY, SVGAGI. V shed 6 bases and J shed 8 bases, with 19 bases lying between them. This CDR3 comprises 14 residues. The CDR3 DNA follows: TGTGCCAGCAGACCCAAGGGGGTGTCAAGGGAAGCTTTCTTT. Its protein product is CASRPKGVSREAFF.

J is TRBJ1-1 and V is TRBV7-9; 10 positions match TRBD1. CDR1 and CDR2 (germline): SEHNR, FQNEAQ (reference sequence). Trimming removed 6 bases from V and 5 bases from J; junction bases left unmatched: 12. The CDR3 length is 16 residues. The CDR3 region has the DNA TGTGCCAGCAGACGACAGGGGGCGGGATGGGGTACTGAAGCTTTCTTT. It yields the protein CASRRQGAGWGTEAFF.

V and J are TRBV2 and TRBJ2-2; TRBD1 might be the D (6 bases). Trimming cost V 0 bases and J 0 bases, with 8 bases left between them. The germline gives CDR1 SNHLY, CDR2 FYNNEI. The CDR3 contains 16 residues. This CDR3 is CASSEARGSNTGELFF. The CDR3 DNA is TGTGCCAGCAGTGAAGCGAGGGGGTCGAACACCGGGGAGCTGTTTTTT.

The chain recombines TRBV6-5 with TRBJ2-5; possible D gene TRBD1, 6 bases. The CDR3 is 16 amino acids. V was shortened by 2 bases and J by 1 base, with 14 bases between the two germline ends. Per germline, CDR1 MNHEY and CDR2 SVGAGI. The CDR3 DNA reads TGTGCCAGCAGTTACACAGGGCCCTCCCTCCAAGAGACCCAGTACTTC. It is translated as CASSYTGPSLQETQYF.

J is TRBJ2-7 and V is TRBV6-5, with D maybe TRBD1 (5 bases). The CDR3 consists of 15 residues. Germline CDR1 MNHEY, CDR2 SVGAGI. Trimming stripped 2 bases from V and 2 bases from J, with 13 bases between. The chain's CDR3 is CASSYNPGQAYEQYF. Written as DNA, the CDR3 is TGTGCCAGCAGTTACAATCCCGGACAAGCCTACGAGCAGTACTTC.

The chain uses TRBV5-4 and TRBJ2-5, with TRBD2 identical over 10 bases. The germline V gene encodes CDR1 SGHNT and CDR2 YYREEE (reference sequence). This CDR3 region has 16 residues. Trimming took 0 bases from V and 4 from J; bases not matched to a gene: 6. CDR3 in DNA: TGTGCCAGCAGCTTGGCTGGAGCGGGAGGGTTAGAGACCCAGTACTTC. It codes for CASSLAGAGGLETQYF.

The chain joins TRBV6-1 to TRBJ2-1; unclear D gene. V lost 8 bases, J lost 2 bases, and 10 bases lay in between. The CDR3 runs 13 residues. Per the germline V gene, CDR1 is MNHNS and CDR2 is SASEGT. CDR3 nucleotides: TGTGCCAGCGGGGTACGCACCTACAATGAGCAGTTCTTC. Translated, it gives CASGVRTYNEQFF.

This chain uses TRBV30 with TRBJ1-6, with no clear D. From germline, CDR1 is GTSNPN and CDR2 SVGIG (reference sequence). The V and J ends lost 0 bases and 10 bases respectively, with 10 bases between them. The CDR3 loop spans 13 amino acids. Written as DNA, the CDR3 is TGTGCCTGGAGTGTGGGCGTCCGGTCACCCCTCCACTTT. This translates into CAWSVGVRSPLHF.